This is a list of T cell receptor beta chains from one sample in a study of beta chain features in type 1 diabetes. Assay: immunoSEQ multiplex PCR; the TCRdb copy retains only in-frame clones and omits some. The sample contains 200,000 to 300,000 clones, around 21% of which appear only once. The sample was naive CD4+ T cells from blood. The receptor source for this set is a woman aged 40-49 years with type 1 diabetes. Each CDR3 is given with its conserved first and last residue. The D gene is left open where the match is weak. Not every row has a clone size; where given, it reads once, few, many or a size class.

J gene: TRBJ1-6
V gene: TRBV7-3
D gene: TRBD1
CDR3 length: 14
clone size: few
CDR3 DNA: TGTGCCAGCAGCTTGGGGACAGGAAATTCACCCCTCCACTTT
CDR3 protein: CASSLGTGNSPLHF

J gene: TRBJ2-5
V gene: TRBV29-1
D gene: TRBD1
CDR3 length: 12
clone size: NA
CDR3 DNA: TGCAGCGCCTTTACAGGGGGAGAGACCCAGTACTTC
CDR3 protein: CSAFTGGETQYF

J gene: TRBJ2-2
V gene: TRBV30
D gene: NA
CDR3 length: 14
clone size: NA
CDR3 DNA: TGTGCCTGGAGTGAGTGGGAGATCACCGGGGAGCTGTTTTTT
CDR3 protein: CAWSEWEITGELFF

J gene: TRBJ1-2
V gene: TRBV19
D gene: TRBD1
CDR3 length: 14
clone size: NA
CDR3 DNA: TGTGCCAGTAGTATCCGACAGGGGGCCGGGGGCTACACCTTC
CDR3 protein: CASSIRQGAGGYTF

J gene: TRBJ2-5
V gene: TRBV5-1
D gene: NA
CDR3 length: 11
clone size: NA
CDR3 DNA: TGCGCCAGCAGCCTCCGAGAGACCCAGTACTTC
CDR3 protein: CASSLRETQYF

J gene: TRBJ2-1
V gene: TRBV7-3
D gene: NA
CDR3 length: 15
clone size: NA
CDR3 DNA: TGTGCCAGCAGCTTGAGAGGGAGTCGTTTGAATGAGCAGTTCTTC
CDR3 protein: CASSLRGSRLNEQFF

J gene: TRBJ2-4
V gene: TRBV28
D gene: TRBD2
CDR3 length: 15
clone size: NA
CDR3 DNA: TGTGCCAGCAGCCCGGGGGGGGGAAACAAAAACATTCAGTACTTC
CDR3 protein: CASSPGGGNKNIQYF

J gene: TRBJ2-2
V gene: TRBV9
D gene: NA
CDR3 length: 14
clone size: NA
CDR3 DNA: TGTGCCAGCAGCGCGGGAGATAGCACCGGGGAGCTGTTTTTT
CDR3 protein: CASSAGDSTGELFF

J gene: TRBJ1-1
V gene: TRBV5-4
D gene: NA
CDR3 length: 14
clone size: NA
CDR3 DNA: TGTGCCAGCAGCTGGGACTACAGGAACACTGAAGCTTTCTTT
CDR3 protein: CASSWDYRNTEAFF

J gene: TRBJ2-1
V gene: TRBV5-1
D gene: NA
CDR3 length: 18
clone size: NA
CDR3 DNA: TGCGCCAGCAGCTTGGGGCTAGCGCCAGTTATGCTTTACAATGAGCAGTTCTTC
CDR3 protein: CASSLGLAPVMLYNEQFF

J gene: TRBJ2-1
V gene: TRBV18
D gene: TRBD2
CDR3 length: 15
clone size: few
CDR3 DNA: TGTGCCAGCTCACTAGCGGGAGACCCCTACAATGAGCAGTTCTTC
CDR3 protein: CASSLAGDPYNEQFF

J gene: TRBJ2-3
V gene: TRBV27
D gene: NA
CDR3 length: 12
clone size: NA
CDR3 DNA: TGTGCCAGCAGTTTTGATCGGGATACGCAGTATTTT
CDR3 protein: CASSFDRDTQYF

J gene: TRBJ2-2
V gene: TRBV5-1
D gene: TRBD1
CDR3 length: 17
clone size: few
CDR3 DNA: TGCGCCAGCAGCTTGGAATCCGGGACAGCGAACACCGGGGAGCTGTTTTTT
CDR3 protein: CASSLESGTANTGELFF

J gene: TRBJ1-2
V gene: TRBV29-1
D gene: TRBD1
CDR3 length: 16
clone size: few
CDR3 DNA: TGCAGCGTTGAAGGGAGGACAGGGGGATCTAACTATGGCTACACCTTC
CDR3 protein: CSVEGRTGGSNYGYTF

J gene: TRBJ2-1
V gene: TRBV5-6
D gene: TRBD1
CDR3 length: 15
clone size: few
CDR3 DNA: TGTGCCAGCAGCCCCGGGACAGGTTCAAACAATGAGCAGTTCTTC
CDR3 protein: CASSPGTGSNNEQFF

J gene: TRBJ2-1
V gene: TRBV29-1
D gene: NA
CDR3 length: 14
clone size: NA
CDR3 DNA: TGCAGCGTTGTAGGGCTAGCGTACTACAATGAGCAGTTCTTC
CDR3 protein: CSVVGLAYYNEQFF

J gene: TRBJ2-1
V gene: TRBV9
D gene: TRBD2
CDR3 length: 17
clone size: NA
CDR3 DNA: TGTGCCAGCAGCGTTATGTGGACTAGCGGGACCTACAATGAGCAGTTCTTC
CDR3 protein: CASSVMWTSGTYNEQFF